This entry describes one T cell receptor beta chain. Method: immunoSEQ multiplex PCR; TCRdb's copy keeps in-frame clones and lacks some. The table includes roughly 560,000 clones, approximately 78% detected once. These data originate in a study of shared T cell receptors in the human thymus. Germline trimming cut 5 bases from V and 3 bases from J; bases unmatched to any gene: 5. Germline V gene sequence: CDR1 SGHNT, CDR2 YENEEA. This CDR3 region has 14 residues. The data also belong to a second study, concerning human thymus T cells. This second study says: Among the donors, all were healthy Finnish infants having corrective surgery for congenital heart defects.

This receptor was obtained from a boy younger than two with a congenital heart defect. What was sequenced was thymocytes. This chain uses TRBV11-3 with TRBJ2-5, with 8 bases that match TRBD1. The CDR3 coding sequence is TGTGCCAGCAGCGCTACGACAGGGGAAGAGACCCAGTACTTC. Translation: CASSATTGEETQYF.